Listed below are T cell receptor beta chains from one sample, sequenced in a study of T-cell memory formation after mild COVID-19. Via MiXCR, TCRdb re-called the 5' RACE reads, giving one row per CDR3 protein. The table shows around 49,000 distinct CDR3 sequences, with around 25% occurring only once. The sequenced material came from PBMCs or a T cell subset sorted from them (not recorded which). The receptor source for this set is a man between 18 and 35 years old who had mild COVID-19 (a few samples of this study predate the infection). Cell type and time point are not known. Each CDR3 is given with its conserved first and last residue. Fields, in order: V gene, CDR3 protein.

V gene: TRBV27
CDR3 protein: CASGDYNSPLHF

V gene: TRBV6-6
CDR3 protein: CASSYSPARDYEQYF

V gene: TRBV4-1
CDR3 protein: CASSQISGSEAFF

V gene: TRBV11-2
CDR3 protein: CASSPRGTGMREQYF

V gene: TRBV6-1
CDR3 protein: CASSERDRRNYGYTF

V gene: TRBV3-1
CDR3 protein: CASSQDSPVYNEQFF

V gene: TRBV5-5
CDR3 protein: CASSLKVASSYNEQFF

V gene: TRBV20-1
CDR3 protein: CSAWRQETQYF

V gene: TRBV24-1
CDR3 protein: CATSDRREGPYNEQFF

V gene: TRBV7-6
CDR3 protein: CASSRAGDNEQFF

V gene: TRBV7-2
CDR3 protein: CASSFPAETAEETQYF

V gene: TRBV20-1
CDR3 protein: CSARASGGTPDTQYF

V gene: TRBV5-1
CDR3 protein: CASSLWTSGDNEQFF

V gene: TRBV7-2
CDR3 protein: CASSPGGRGGTDTQYF

V gene: TRBV7-3
CDR3 protein: CASSFVRTDTQYF

V gene: TRBV5-5
CDR3 protein: CASSPGWGAETQYF

V gene: TRBV5-5
CDR3 protein: CASSFGGDGYTF

V gene: TRBV19
CDR3 protein: CASSIRSGGPWETQYF

V gene: TRBV5-1
CDR3 protein: CASSFGENEQFF

V gene: TRBV7-9
CDR3 protein: CASHRLGTRNTEAFF

V gene: TRBV18
CDR3 protein: CASSDSRSYEQYF

V gene: TRBV6-5
CDR3 protein: CASSPGTGFHGYTF

V gene: TRBV19
CDR3 protein: CGTDTGDLSNQPQHF

V gene: TRBV21-1
CDR3 protein: CASSKEAPAGRNIQYF

V gene: TRBV3-1
CDR3 protein: CASSRRQGISYEQYF

V gene: TRBV5-1
CDR3 protein: CASSLDRGQYF

V gene: TRBV6-4
CDR3 protein: CASIHGGQETQYF

V gene: TRBV7-6
CDR3 protein: CASSDRVRRDTQYF

V gene: TRBV6-5
CDR3 protein: CASSAGGLEAFF

V gene: TRBV7-2
CDR3 protein: CASSATSGVQETQYF

V gene: TRBV6-5
CDR3 protein: CASSWRLASDTQYF

V gene: TRBV12-5
CDR3 protein: CASGLASTGWADTQYF

V gene: TRBV6-5
CDR3 protein: CASSTRRYSGANVLTF

V gene: TRBV6-5
CDR3 protein: CASSYSQGANVLTF

V gene: TRBV7-3
CDR3 protein: CASSSADSTDTQYF

V gene: TRBV24-1
CDR3 protein: CATSAWTGSLGYTF

V gene: TRBV4-1
CDR3 protein: CASSQDRSGGQPQHF

V gene: TRBV4-2
CDR3 protein: CASSQDGTSGGIGDTQYF

V gene: TRBV6-6
CDR3 protein: CASSYSSGRVSSYEQYF

V gene: TRBV4-3
CDR3 protein: CASSQDFFGTRSTDTQYF

V gene: TRBV6-1
CDR3 protein: CASRDRSSYEQYF

V gene: TRBV11-2
CDR3 protein: CASSLTSGELFF

V gene: TRBV4-1
CDR3 protein: CASSARGHNYGYTF

V gene: TRBV10-3
CDR3 protein: CAISETGSGDTQYF

V gene: TRBV7-2
CDR3 protein: CASSLWSRDEQYF

V gene: TRBV9
CDR3 protein: CASSPHFYGYTF

V gene: TRBV2
CDR3 protein: CANTGEGYTF

V gene: TRBV4-1
CDR3 protein: CASSRLLSGGPEEQFF